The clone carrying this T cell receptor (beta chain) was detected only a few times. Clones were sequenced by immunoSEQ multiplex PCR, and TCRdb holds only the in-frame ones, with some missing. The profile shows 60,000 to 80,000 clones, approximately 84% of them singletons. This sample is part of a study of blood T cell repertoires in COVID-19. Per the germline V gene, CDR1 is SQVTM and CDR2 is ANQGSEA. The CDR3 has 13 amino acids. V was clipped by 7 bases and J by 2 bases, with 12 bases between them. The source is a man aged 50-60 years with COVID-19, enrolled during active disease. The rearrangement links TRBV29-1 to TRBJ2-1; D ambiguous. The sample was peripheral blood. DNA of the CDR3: TGCAGCGCAACAAACAATCCCTACAATGAGCAGTTCTTC. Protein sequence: CSATNNPYNEQFF.